This T cell receptor beta chain was captured by sequencing in a study of T cell repertoires in cytomegalovirus infection. In the study overall: From public TCR beta signatures came an indication of both CMV infection and matching HLA type. Overall study results and limits: CMV-specific HLA-C-restricted TCR beta clonotypes dominated the ex vivo response. Cumulative public TCR beta family frequency identified carriers of CMV plus the relevant HLA.

This CDR3 spans 13 amino acids. Germline CDR1 MDHEN, CDR2 SYDVKM. V lost 6 bases, J lost 2 bases, and 8 bases lay in between. One entry per CDR3 protein results from TCRdb running MiXCR on the reads. The sample carries 200,000 to 250,000 distinct CDR3 sequences, over 20% recorded once. The sample holds a few counts of this clonotype. Its specificity is not known. Sequencing was done on a sample of CD8+ T cells from PBMCs. The sequence derives from a human donor in good health (CMV status not recorded). Some clones in this sample may be carry-over from other donors' samples. J is TRBJ1-5 and V is TRBV28; D is ambiguous. In nucleotides, the CDR3 is TGTGCCAGCAGCGTCTCGGGCAATCAGCCCCAGCATTTT. Its translation is CASSVSGNQPQHF.